This T cell receptor beta chain was obtained from a study of control samples from healthy donors and cancer patients. TCRdb's table, derived via immunoSEQ multiplex PCR, lists solely in-frame clones and lacks some. The data hold about 160,000 clones, with 95% to 96% observed a single time. Germline-derived CDR1 and CDR2 are KGHSH and LQKENI. This CDR3 has 16 amino acids. The ends lost 4 bases at V and 5 bases at J; junction bases unmatched: 7. This clonotype was obtained from a woman in her thirties in good health. Sample: blood. V and J are TRBV18 and TRBJ2-2; 10 positions match TRBD1. CDR3 in amino acids: CASSRTQGQGTGELFF. The DNA of the CDR3 is TGTGCCAGCTCACGAACGCAGGGACAGGGGACCGGGGAGCTGTTTTTT. Based on the CDR3 plus reference TRBV18 and TRBJ2-2, the full variable domain is NAGVMQNPRHLVRRRGQEARLRCSPMKGHSHVYWYRQLPEEGLKFMVYLQKENIIDESGMPKERFSAEFPKEGPSILRIQQVVRGDSAAYFCASSRTQGQGTGELFFGEGSRLTVL.